A single sample is the source of the 32 T cell receptor beta chains below, sequenced in a study of blood T cell repertoires in COVID-19 (dated by TCRdb to about 2020). Receptors were amplified or captured by the immunoSEQ multiplex PCR assay. TCRdb re-hosts the immuneACCESS table, in-frame sequences only. Its copies lack some clones; in the studies checked, an unresolved V gene accounts for under half of them, and the cause for the rest is not known. Across this sample there are a few hundred thousand clones, with roughly 87% seen only once. About 5% of the sample lies in the top ten. The specimen was PBMCs or T cells enriched from blood (not recorded which). These receptors all come from a woman aged 45-60 years who had recovered from COVID-19.

This chain joins TRBV4-3 and TRBJ2-1; 14 positions match TRBD2. Unmatched junction bases numbered 12, after V lost 5 bases and J lost 9 bases. Germline V lookup: CDR1 LGHNA, CDR2 YSLEER. The CDR3 extends over 17 amino acids. CDR3 protein: CASSNTGLAGVGSEQFF. The CDR3 DNA reads as TGCGCCAGCAGCAACACGGGACTAGCGGGAGTAGGTAGTGAGCAGTTCTTC.

The genes are TRBV5-1 and TRBJ1-2; a weak D match, TRBD1 (5 bases). The V end lost 0 bases, the J end lost 3 bases, and 12 bases lay between the germline ends. CDR1 SGHRS and CDR2 YFSETQ come from the germline V gene. The CDR3 consists of 15 residues. This CDR3 is CASSLESGGDYGYTF. As DNA, the CDR3 is TGCGCCAGCAGCTTGGAATCGGGGGGTGACTATGGCTACACCTTC.

J is TRBJ2-2 and V is TRBV6-5; maybe TRBD1 (5 bases). Trimming removed 0 bases at V and 13 bases at J, with 12 bases between. Germline V CDR1 and CDR2: MNHEY, SVGAGI. There are 13 residues in the CDR3. CDR3 in DNA: TGTGCCAGCAGTTACTCGCCGGAAAGGGGGCTGTTTTTT. This encodes CASSYSPERGLFF.

The chain is built from TRBV11-3 and TRBJ2-3, with 11 positions matching TRBD2. After removal of 1 base from V and 5 bases from J, the junction contained 8 bases not matched to a gene. Per the germline V gene, CDR1 is SGHNT and CDR2 is YENEEA. The CDR3 length is 17 residues. Here the CDR3 DNA reads TGTGCCAGCAGCTTAGGAGCTAGCGGGGGGTCTGGAGATACGCAGTATTTT. Translating gives CASSLGASGGSGDTQYF.

The chain has TRBV29-1 and TRBJ1-1; D gene unclear. Trimming stripped 4 bases from V and 3 bases from J, with 15 bases between. Germline V gene data show CDR1 as SQVTM and CDR2 as ANQGSEA. The CDR3 has 14 amino acids. The CDR3 coding sequence is TGCAGCGTTGGCATTCGGGGTCGGGACACTGAAGCTTTCTTT. Amino acid sequence: CSVGIRGRDTEAFF.

This chain uses TRBV5-4 with TRBJ1-1, with 8 bases aligning to TRBD1. The ends lost 4 bases at V and 3 bases at J; junction bases unmatched: 8. Germline V gene data show CDR1 as SGHNT and CDR2 as YYREEE (reference sequence). CDR3 size: 15 residues. Here the CDR3 DNA reads TGTGCCAGCAGCGGACCGGGACAGGCCTACACTGAAGCTTTCTTT. It specifies CASSGPGQAYTEAFF.

The chain is built from TRBV19 and TRBJ1-6; no clear D. The ends were cut back, 3 bases at V and 3 bases at J, with 15 bases in the middle. Germline CDR1 LNHDA, CDR2 SQIVND (reference sequence). This CDR3 is 17 amino acids long. Here the CDR3 DNA reads TGTGCCAGTAGTATTCGGCAGGTGACCGTCTATAATTCACCCCTCCACTTT. Protein product: CASSIRQVTVYNSPLHF.

The chain links TRBV11-1 to TRBJ2-1, with TRBD2 matching over 9 bases. The CDR3 contains 15 residues. Germline CDR1 and CDR2: SGHAT and FQDESV (reference sequence). V trimming: 3 bases; J trimming: 4 bases; junction bases outside the gene matches: 4. CDR3 protein: CASSFSGGVYNEQFF. In nucleotides, the CDR3 is TGTGCCAGCAGCTTTAGCGGGGGAGTATACAATGAGCAGTTCTTC.

As DNA, the CDR3 is TGTGCCAGCAGTTTACAGGGAGGAAACACCATATATTTT. Protein: CASSLQGGNTIYF. This rearrangement joins TRBV12-3 or TRBV12-4 to TRBJ1-3; tentative D call: TRBD1 (5 bases). V lost 2 bases to trimming and J lost 4 bases, with 6 bases between them. This CDR3 has 13 residues.

This clone is a singleton in its sample. The chain recombines TRBV7-9 with TRBJ2-2, with D maybe TRBD1 (6 bases). Germline V gene sequence: CDR1 SEHNR, CDR2 FQNEAQ (reference sequence). The CDR3 has 14 residues. Trimming took 6 bases from V and 7 from J, leaving 15 bases between them. In DNA, the CDR3 is TGTGCCAGCAGGTTGATGGGGGCGGACGGGGAGCTGTTTTTT. Translating it yields CASRLMGADGELFF.

The chain recombines TRBV12-3 or TRBV12-4 with TRBJ1-2; D is uncertain. This CDR3 comprises 13 residues. V was pared by 6 bases and J by 6 bases, with 14 bases between. The DNA for the CDR3 is TGTGCCAGCAGCGGGGAACTTAGGCATGGCTACACCTTC. Its protein product is CASSGELRHGYTF.

The CDR3: CASSSPVRRSYNEQFF. The CDR3 coding sequence is TGTGCCAGCAGCTCGCCGGTTAGGCGGTCCTACAATGAGCAGTTCTTC. J is TRBJ2-1 and V is TRBV7-8; unclear D gene. The CDR3 has 16 amino acids. Trimming took 4 bases from V and 1 from J, leaving 14 bases between them. From germline, CDR1 is SGHVS and CDR2 FQNEAQ.

This clone was seen a few times. This chain uses TRBV3-1 (or the pseudogene TRBV3-2) with TRBJ2-1; 7 bases map to TRBD2. CDR1 is LGHDT and CDR2 is YNNKEL in the germline V gene (reference sequence). This CDR3 region has 17 residues. V dropped 2 bases and J dropped 6; count of bases not matched to a gene: 13. CDR3 in amino acids: CASSQPMWGGIGNEQFF. CDR3 DNA sequence: TGTGCCAGCAGCCAACCTATGTGGGGGGGGATTGGCAATGAGCAGTTCTTC.

The V and J genes are TRBV5-6 and TRBJ2-1; perhaps TRBD2 as D (6 bases). The CDR3 contains 16 residues. CDR1 SGHDT and CDR2 YYEEEE come from the germline V gene. With 5 bases removed from V and 3 bases from J, the gap between germline ends came to 18 bases. The CDR3 loop is CASRTHGRTLYNEQFF. The CDR3 nucleotides read TGTGCCAGCAGGACTCACGGGAGAACTCTCTACAATGAGCAGTTCTTC.

This chain uses TRBV2 with TRBJ1-2; weak D call: TRBD1 (5 bases). CDR3 length equals 17 residues. V gave up 2 bases and J gave up 1 base, with 17 bases separating them. Germline V lookup: CDR1 SNHLY, CDR2 FYNNEI. CDR3 DNA sequence: TGTGCCAGCAGTGAACTCTACAGGAACGACCTTAACTATGGCTACACCTTC. Its protein is CASSELYRNDLNYGYTF.

The J gene is TRBJ1-1, the V gene TRBV7-3; 8 bases fit TRBD1. After removal of 5 bases from V and 5 bases from J, the junction contained 4 bases not matched to a gene. The CDR3 spans 13 residues. Looked up from germline, CDR1 is SGHTA and CDR2 is FQGTGA. The CDR3 coding sequence is TGTGCCAGCAGCCCAGGGGGCGAGACTGAAGCTTTCTTT. It specifies CASSPGGETEAFF.

V gene TRBV6-6 combines with J gene TRBJ2-2; TRBD1 is a possible D gene (5 bases). Germline CDR1 and CDR2: MNHNY and SVGAGI (reference sequence). V gave up 8 bases and J gave up 2 bases, with 18 bases separating them. CDR3 length: 16 amino acids. In DNA, the CDR3 is TGTGCCAGCGCTAAAGACCCAGGGCCCAACACCGGGGAGCTGTTTTTT. Its protein product is CASAKDPGPNTGELFF.

This clone came up once. The chain employs TRBV18 and TRBJ2-6, with 12 bases that match TRBD1. V was pared by 6 bases and J by 2 bases, with 5 bases of the junction left unmatched. This CDR3 is 17 amino acids long. CDR1 is KGHSH, CDR2 LQKENI, per germline. The CDR3 nucleotides are TGTGCCAGCTCCCGGGACAGGGGGCTAGCTGGGGCCAACGTCCTGACTTTC. As protein: CASSRDRGLAGANVLTF.

The chain combines TRBV18 with TRBJ2-1, with TRBD2 matching 11 bases. The germline gives CDR1 KGHSH, CDR2 LQKENI. The length of the CDR3 is 16 residues. V shed 5 bases and J 1 base; nucleotides not matched to a gene: 4. The CDR3 reads CASSAGTSGSYNEQFF. As DNA, the CDR3 is TGTGCCAGCTCAGCCGGGACTAGCGGTTCCTACAATGAGCAGTTCTTC.

V gene TRBV7-2 combines with J gene TRBJ2-1; 7 bases align to TRBD1. From germline, CDR1 is SGHTA and CDR2 FQGNSA. CDR3 length: 16 residues. V was pared by 7 bases and J by 6 bases, with 15 bases of the junction left unmatched. The CDR3, as DNA: TGTGCCAGCACCGTGGACTCCGGGACAGCGACCAATGAGCAGTTCTTC. Its translation is CASTVDSGTATNEQFF.

V is TRBV7-9 and J is TRBJ1-1; 7 bases agree with TRBD1. This CDR3 has 15 amino acids. Germline lookup yields CDR1 SEHNR and CDR2 FQNEAQ (reference sequence). The J segment lost 5 bases and the V segment lost 4 bases, leaving 10 bases of the junction unmatched. The CDR3 DNA reads TGTGCCAGCAGCTCCCAGGGGGGTGTAGGGACTGAAGCTTTCTTT. Its protein is CASSSQGGVGTEAFF.

The rearrangement uses TRBV4-1 and TRBJ1-4, with 7 bases lining up with TRBD1. V was clipped by 2 bases and J by 4 bases; unmatched bases: 7. The CDR3 totals 16 residues. CDR1 MGHRA and CDR2 YSYEKL come from the germline V gene. The CDR3: CASSQQQGFGNEKLFF. DNA of the CDR3: TGCGCCAGCAGCCAACAACAGGGGTTCGGTAATGAAAAACTGTTTTTT.

This chain uses TRBV30 with TRBJ1-2; a possible D gene is TRBD1 (5 bases). V was shortened by 2 bases and J by 8 bases, with 18 bases between the two germline ends. The germline V gene has CDR1 GTSNPN and CDR2 SVGIG (reference sequence). The CDR3 runs to 14 residues. CDR3 coding DNA: TGTGCCTGGAGTCTAACAGGCATCTCGCACGGCTACACCTTC. This translates into CAWSLTGISHGYTF.

The chain carries TRBV9 and TRBJ2-3; D gene uncertain. The CDR3 covers 13 residues. CDR1 and CDR2 from the germline V gene are SGDLS and YYNGEE. With 7 bases removed from V and 1 base from J, the gap between germline ends came to 10 bases. CDR3 DNA: TGTGCCAGCCAGAACCCCGGCACAGATACGCAGTATTTT. This translates into CASQNPGTDTQYF.

The chain combines TRBV6-2 or TRBV6-3 with TRBJ1-1; D gene ambiguous. The CDR3 runs to 14 residues. Germline lookup yields CDR1 MNHEY and CDR2 SVGEGT. Trimming stripped 5 bases from V and 1 base from J, with 11 bases between. Written as DNA, the CDR3 is TGTGCCAGCAGTCAGAACAGAGAGAACACTGAAGCTTTCTTT. Residues: CASSQNRENTEAFF.

The chain combines TRBV7-9 with TRBJ1-2; TRBD1 is a possible D gene (5 bases). V was clipped by 4 bases and J by 5 bases, with 17 bases between them. The CDR3 runs to 15 residues. Germline lookup yields CDR1 SEHNR and CDR2 FQNEAQ (reference sequence). CDR3: CASSSPEGGVYGYTF. In DNA, the CDR3 is TGTGCCAGCAGCTCCCCAGAGGGAGGGGTGTATGGCTACACCTTC.

V usage is TRBV19 and J usage is TRBJ1-3; 7 positions agree with TRBD1. The ends lost 4 bases at V and 2 bases at J; junction bases unmatched: 11. CDR1 and CDR2 (germline): LNHDA, SQIVND (reference sequence). The CDR3 covers 17 residues. In DNA form, the CDR3 reads TGTGCCAGTAGTACTCCCTCGACAGGGAGCACTGGAAACACCATATATTTT. Translation gives CASSTPSTGSTGNTIYF.

This chain uses TRBV5-6 with TRBJ1-1; unclear D gene. CDR3 size: 15 residues. Germline values: CDR1 SGHDT, CDR2 YYEEEE. Trimming cost V 3 bases and J 1 base, with 13 bases left between them. The CDR3 region is CASSSNYGANTEAFF. In DNA form, the CDR3 reads TGTGCCAGCAGCTCCAACTACGGTGCGAACACTGAAGCTTTCTTT. Based on the CDR3 plus reference TRBV5-6 and TRBJ1-1, the full variable domain is DAGVTQSPTHLIKTRGQQVTLRCSPKSGHDTVSWYQQALGQGPQFIFQYYEEEERQRGNFPDRFSGHQFPNYSSELNVNALLLGDSALYLCASSSNYGANTEAFFGQGTRLTVV.

The gene calls are TRBV5-4 and TRBJ1-1; maybe TRBD1 (5 bases). CDR3 length equals 12 residues. The V gene lost 4 bases and the J gene lost 5 bases, with 9 bases spanning the gap. Germline CDR1 is SGHNT and CDR2 is YYREEE (reference sequence). The CDR3 loop is CASSDDRTEAFF. In DNA, the CDR3 is TGTGCCAGCAGCGATGACAGAACTGAAGCTTTCTTT.

This clone was found a few times. The V call is TRBV11-2, the J call TRBJ1-3; 8 positions agree with TRBD1. The J segment lost 0 bases and the V segment lost 1 base, leaving 11 bases of the junction unmatched. CDR1 is SGHAT, CDR2 FQNNGV, per germline. This CDR3 has 19 residues. The CDR3 sequence: CASSLVYRRDRTSGNTIYF. DNA of the CDR3: TGTGCCAGCAGCTTAGTGTATCGCCGGGACAGGACCTCTGGAAACACCATATATTTT.

The chain couples TRBV5-1 to TRBJ1-1; no reliable D call. Trimming shortened V by 0 bases and J by 1 base, and 4 bases separated the two germline ends. Per the germline V gene, CDR1 is SGHRS and CDR2 is YFSETQ. This CDR3 region has 13 residues. The CDR3 DNA sequence: TGCGCCAGCAGCTTGGGAGAGAACACTGAAGCTTTCTTT. It is translated as CASSLGENTEAFF.

This clone was observed a single time. The rearrangement links TRBV28 to TRBJ2-1; TRBD1 matches at 7 bases. There are 16 residues in the CDR3. CDR1 is MDHEN, CDR2 SYDVKM, per germline. Germline trimming cut 7 bases from V and 3 bases from J; bases unmatched to any gene: 12. In nucleotides, the CDR3 is TGTGCCAGCACCCGACCCCGGGACAGTGACTACAATGAGCAGTTCTTC. Translating it yields CASTRPRDSDYNEQFF.